Detailed here is one T cell receptor beta chain. In the authors' methods: Estimation of nucleated cell counts was performed using reference gene primer amplification. Sequencing used immunoSEQ multiplex PCR; TCRdb keeps in-frame clones, though not all of them. From that table come the V and J calls and clone size; the DNA was used to work out D and trimming. This table has about 87,000 clones, more than 75% appearing once. This sample was taken from a study of blood T cell repertoires in COVID-19. Overall study: Sites across the United States, Italy and Spain contributed samples from acute and convalescent COVID-19.

The length of the CDR3 is 14 residues. The V and J ends lost 7 bases and 3 bases respectively, with 15 bases between them. Germline CDR1 MGHDK, CDR2 SYGVNS. The TCR comes from a man aged 40-49 years with acute or convalescent COVID-19. This rearrangement joins TRBV25-1 to TRBJ1-1; D is perhaps TRBD1 (6 bases). The sample comprised peripheral blood. CDR3 sequence (DNA): TGTGCCAGCATACGTACAGGGTACCACACTGAAGCTTTCTTT. It translates to CASIRTGYHTEAFF.